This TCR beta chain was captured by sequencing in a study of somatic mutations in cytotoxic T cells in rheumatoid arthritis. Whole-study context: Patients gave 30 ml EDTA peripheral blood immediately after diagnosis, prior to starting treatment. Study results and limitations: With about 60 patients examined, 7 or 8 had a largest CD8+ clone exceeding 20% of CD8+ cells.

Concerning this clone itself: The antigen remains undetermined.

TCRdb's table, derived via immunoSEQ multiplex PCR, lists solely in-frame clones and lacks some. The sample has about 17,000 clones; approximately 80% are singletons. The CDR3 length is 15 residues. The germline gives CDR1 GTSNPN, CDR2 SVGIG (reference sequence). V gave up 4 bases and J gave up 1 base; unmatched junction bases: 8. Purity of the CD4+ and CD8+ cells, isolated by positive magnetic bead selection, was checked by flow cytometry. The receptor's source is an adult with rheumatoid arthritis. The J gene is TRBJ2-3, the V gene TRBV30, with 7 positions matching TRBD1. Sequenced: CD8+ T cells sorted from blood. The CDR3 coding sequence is TGTGCCTGGACCCCAGGGGGTAGCCGCACAGATACGCAGTATTTT. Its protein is CAWTPGGSRTDTQYF.